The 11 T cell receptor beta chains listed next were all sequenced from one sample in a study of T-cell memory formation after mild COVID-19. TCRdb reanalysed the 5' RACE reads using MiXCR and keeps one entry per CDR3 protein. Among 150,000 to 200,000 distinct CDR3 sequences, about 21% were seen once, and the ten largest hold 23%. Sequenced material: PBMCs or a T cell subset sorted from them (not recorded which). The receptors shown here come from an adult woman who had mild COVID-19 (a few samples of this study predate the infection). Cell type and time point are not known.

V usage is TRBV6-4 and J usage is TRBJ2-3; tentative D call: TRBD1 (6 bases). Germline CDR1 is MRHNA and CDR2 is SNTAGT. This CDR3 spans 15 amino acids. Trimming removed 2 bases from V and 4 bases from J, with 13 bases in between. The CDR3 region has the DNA TGTGCCAGCAGTGACGGGCAGGGGATGGCAGATACGCAGTATTTT. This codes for CASSDGQGMADTQYF.

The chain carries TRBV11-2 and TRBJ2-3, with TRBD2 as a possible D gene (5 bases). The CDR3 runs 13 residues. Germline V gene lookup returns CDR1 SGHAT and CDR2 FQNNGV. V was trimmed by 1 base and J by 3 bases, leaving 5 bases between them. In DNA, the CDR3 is TGTGCCAGCAGCTTAGGGGAGACAGATACGCAGTATTTT. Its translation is CASSLGETDTQYF.

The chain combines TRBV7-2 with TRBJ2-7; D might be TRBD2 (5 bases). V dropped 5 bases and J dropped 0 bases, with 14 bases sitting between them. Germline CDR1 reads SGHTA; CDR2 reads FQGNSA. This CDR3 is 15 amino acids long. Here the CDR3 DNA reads TGTGCCAGCAGCCAATGGACTTCCTACTCCTACGAGCAGTACTTC. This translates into CASSQWTSYSYEQYF.

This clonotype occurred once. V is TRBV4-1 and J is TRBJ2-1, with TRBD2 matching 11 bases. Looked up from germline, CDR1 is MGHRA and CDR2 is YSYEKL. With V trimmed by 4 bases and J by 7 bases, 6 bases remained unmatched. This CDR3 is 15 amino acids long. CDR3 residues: CASSLAGGPHNEQFF. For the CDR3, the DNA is TGCGCCAGCAGCCTAGCGGGGGGGCCTCATAATGAGCAGTTCTTC.

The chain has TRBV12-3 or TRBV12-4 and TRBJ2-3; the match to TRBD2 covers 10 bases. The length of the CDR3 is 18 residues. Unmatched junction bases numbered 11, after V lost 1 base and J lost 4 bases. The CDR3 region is CASSLELAGPMSADTQYF. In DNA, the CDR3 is TGTGCCAGCAGTTTAGAACTAGCGGGGCCCATGAGCGCAGATACGCAGTATTTT.

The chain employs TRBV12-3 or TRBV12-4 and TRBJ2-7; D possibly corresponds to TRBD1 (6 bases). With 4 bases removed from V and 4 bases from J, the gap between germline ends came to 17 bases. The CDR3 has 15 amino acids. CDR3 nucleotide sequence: TGTGCCAGCAGTTCCCCCGACAGGTCCCCGTACGAGCAGTACTTC. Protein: CASSSPDRSPYEQYF.

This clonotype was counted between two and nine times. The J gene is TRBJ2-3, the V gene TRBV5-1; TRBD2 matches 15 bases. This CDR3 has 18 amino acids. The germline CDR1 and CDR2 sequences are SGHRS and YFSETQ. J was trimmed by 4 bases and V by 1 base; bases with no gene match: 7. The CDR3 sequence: CASSLWGLAGGMADTQYF. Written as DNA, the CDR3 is TGCGCCAGCAGCTTGTGGGGACTAGCGGGAGGAATGGCAGATACGCAGTATTTT.

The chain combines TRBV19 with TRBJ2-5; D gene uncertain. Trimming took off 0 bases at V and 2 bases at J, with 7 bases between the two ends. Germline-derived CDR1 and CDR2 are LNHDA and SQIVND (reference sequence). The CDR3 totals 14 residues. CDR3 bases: TGTGCCAGTAGTATAGATGGTCGGCAAGAGACCCAGTACTTC. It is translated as CASSIDGRQETQYF.

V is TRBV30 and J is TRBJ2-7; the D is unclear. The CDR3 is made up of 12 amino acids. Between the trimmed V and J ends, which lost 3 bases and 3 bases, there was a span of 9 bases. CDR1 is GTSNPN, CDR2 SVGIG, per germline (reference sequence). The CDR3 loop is CAWSGPGYEQYF. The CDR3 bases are TGTGCCTGGAGCGGTCCAGGCTACGAGCAGTACTTC.

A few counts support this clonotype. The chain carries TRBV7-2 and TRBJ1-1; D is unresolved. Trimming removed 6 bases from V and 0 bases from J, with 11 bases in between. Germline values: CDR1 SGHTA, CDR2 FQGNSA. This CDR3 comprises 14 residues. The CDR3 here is CASSTTVVNTEAFF. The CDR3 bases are TGTGCCAGCAGTACGACCGTTGTGAACACTGAAGCTTTCTTT.

Written as DNA, the CDR3 is TGTGCCGTGGGGACTAGCGGATACAATGAGCAGTTCTTC. Translating gives CAVGTSGYNEQFF. The rearrangement uses TRBV10-3 and TRBJ2-1; 11 positions match TRBD2. The V and J ends lost 11 bases and 4 bases, in that order; junction bases with no gene match: 4. Germline CDR1 is ENHRY and CDR2 is SYGVKD. This CDR3 has 13 amino acids.